These 26 T cell receptor beta chains came from one sample sequenced in a study of blood T cell repertoires in COVID-19. Sequencing used immunoSEQ multiplex PCR; TCRdb keeps in-frame clones, though not all of them. This table holds around 88,000 clones, 90% found once. The sequencing sample was made of peripheral blood. All receptors come from a man between 60 and 75 years old with acute or convalescent COVID-19.

In its sample, this clone was seen a few times. The gene calls are TRBV6-2 or TRBV6-3 and TRBJ2-3; D uncertain. The germline gives CDR1 MNHEY, CDR2 SVGEGT. V was trimmed by 4 bases and J by 4 bases, leaving 9 bases between them. The CDR3 extends over 13 amino acids. Written as DNA, the CDR3 is TGTGCCAGCAGTTGGCTCATTTCAGATACGCAGTATTTT. Protein product: CASSWLISDTQYF.

This clone has only one observation. The chain is built from TRBV19 and TRBJ2-3, with TRBD2 identical over 8 bases. The CDR3 spans 15 residues. With V trimmed by 3 bases and J by 3 bases, 5 bases remained unmatched. From germline, CDR1 is LNHDA and CDR2 SQIVND (reference sequence). In DNA form, the CDR3 reads TGTGCCAGTAGTATCGGGCTAGCGGGTACAGATACGCAGTATTTT. It codes for CASSIGLAGTDTQYF.

The CDR3 bases are TGTGCCAGCTCAAGTCCAGTGGCCTACGAGCAGTACTTC. The encoded protein is CASSSPVAYEQYF. The chain recombines TRBV18 with TRBJ2-7; D is undetermined. There are 13 residues in the CDR3. Germline CDR1 reads KGHSH; CDR2 reads LQKENI. Trimming removed 5 bases from V and 2 bases from J, with 10 bases in between.

This clone was picked up one time. V usage is TRBV19 and J usage is TRBJ2-2, with TRBD2 matching over 8 bases. J gave up 6 bases and V 3 bases, and 27 bases lay outside the gene matches. The CDR3 consists of 22 residues. Per germline, CDR1 LNHDA and CDR2 SQIVND (reference sequence). CDR3 bases: TGTGCCAGTAGTATCGTTCGTATTGAGGGGCTTAGCGGGAACTTGCTCGCCGGGGAGCTGTTTTTT. This sequence encodes CASSIVRIEGLSGNLLAGELFF.

This sequence joins TRBV18 and TRBJ2-7, with D possibly TRBD2 on 6 matching bases. V was clipped by 3 bases and J by 4 bases, with 13 bases between them. Germline-derived CDR1 and CDR2 are KGHSH and LQKENI. The CDR3 is 14 residues long. CDR3 region: CASSPTSPSYEQYF. In nucleotides, the CDR3 is TGTGCCAGCTCACCGACTAGTCCCTCTTACGAGCAGTACTTC.

The rearrangement links TRBV2 to TRBJ1-1, with D hard to call. Germline V lookup: CDR1 SNHLY, CDR2 FYNNEI. The V end was cut by 3 bases, the J end by 6 bases, with 14 bases between. CDR3 length: 14 amino acids. The CDR3 is CASSDLSWASEAFF. CDR3 in DNA: TGTGCCAGCAGTGATTTATCTTGGGCATCTGAAGCTTTCTTT.

The chain is built from TRBV15 and TRBJ2-3; 9 positions agree with TRBD1. The CDR3 extends over 16 amino acids. V lost 2 bases to trimming and J lost 3 bases; unmatched junction nucleotides: 6. Germline CDR1 and CDR2: LNHNV and YYDKDF (reference sequence). The CDR3 protein is CATSRSRDRVTDTQYF. The CDR3 DNA is TGTGCCACCAGCAGATCCCGGGACAGGGTAACAGATACGCAGTATTTT.

The V call is TRBV7-9, the J call TRBJ2-1; 10 bases line up with TRBD2. CDR1 and CDR2 from the germline V gene are SEHNR and FQNEAQ (reference sequence). The CDR3 sequence is 18 residues long. Trimming took 0 bases from V and 1 from J; bases not matched to a gene: 6. CDR3 amino acids: CASSLADWTSGSYNEQFF. DNA for the CDR3: TGTGCCAGCAGCTTAGCGGATTGGACTAGCGGTTCCTACAATGAGCAGTTCTTC.

CDR3 DNA: TGTGCCACCAGCAGAGAAATACTAGCGCGAGCCTACAATGAGCAGTTCTTC. Translated, it gives CATSREILARAYNEQFF. The chain links TRBV15 to TRBJ2-1; TRBD2 aligns across 7 bases. This CDR3 has 17 residues. Germline lookup yields CDR1 LNHNV and CDR2 YYDKDF (reference sequence). The V gene end was trimmed by 0 bases and the J gene end by 2 bases; junction bases not matched to a gene: 7.

The chain links TRBV11-2 to TRBJ1-2, with a tentative D call TRBD1 (5 bases). Trimming removed 3 bases from V and 5 bases from J, with 16 bases in between. This CDR3 has 15 amino acids. The V gene's germline CDR1 is SGHAT and CDR2 FQNNGV. In nucleotides, the CDR3 is TGTGCCAGCAGCTTGGACACTTCGGGCGGTTATGGCTACACCTTC. Residues: CASSLDTSGGYGYTF.

The chain recombines TRBV4-2 with TRBJ1-1; tentative D call: TRBD1 (5 bases). The V gene's germline CDR1 is LGHNA and CDR2 YNFKEQ. The V end lost 0 bases, the J end lost 8 bases, and 13 bases lay between the germline ends. The length of the CDR3 is 14 residues. DNA for the CDR3: TGTGCCAGCAGCCAAGAGAGAGACAGCGAAGAAGCTTTCTTT. This gives the protein CASSQERDSEEAFF.

The chain links TRBV7-3 to TRBJ2-1; 11 nucleotides align to TRBD2. Germline-derived CDR1 and CDR2 are SGHTA and FQGTGA. The CDR3 spans 17 residues. J lost 0 bases, V lost 4 bases, and 5 bases had no gene match. The CDR3 DNA reads TGTGCCAGCAGCTGGGGACTAGCGGAGGACTCCTACAATGAGCAGTTCTTC. This gives the protein CASSWGLAEDSYNEQFF. Combining the CDR3 with reference TRBV7-3 and TRBJ2-1 gives the whole variable domain GAGVSQTPSNKVTEKGKYVELRCDPISGHTALYWYRQSLGQGPEFLIYFQGTGAADDSGLPNDRFFAVRPEGSVSTLKIQRTERGDSAVYLCASSWGLAEDSYNEQFFGPGTRLTVL.

The table lists this clone with a few counts. The chain couples TRBV20-1 to TRBJ2-1, with D unresolved. The V and J ends lost 1 base and 8 bases respectively, with 3 bases between them. The CDR3 runs 10 residues. Germline V gene lookup returns CDR1 DFQATT and CDR2 SNEGSKA (reference sequence). The CDR3 protein is CSARADEQFF. In nucleotides, the CDR3 is TGCAGTGCTAGAGCGGATGAGCAGTTCTTC.

The V and J genes are TRBV28 and TRBJ2-1; no definite D call. From germline, CDR1 is MDHEN and CDR2 SYDVKM. The CDR3 spans 14 residues. Trimming stripped 11 bases from V and 0 bases from J, with 14 bases between. CDR3 in DNA: TGTGCCCCCAGTAGCTTTCGCTCCTACAATGAGCAGTTCTTC. This sequence encodes CAPSSFRSYNEQFF.

There are a few counts of this clone. The chain has TRBV7-8 and TRBJ2-7; 9 bases are a match to TRBD1. Germline V gene lookup returns CDR1 SGHVS and CDR2 FQNEAQ. The CDR3 is made up of 15 amino acids. The V segment lost 3 bases and the J segment 2 bases; nucleotides outside the gene matches: 5. The CDR3 DNA sequence: TGTGCCAGCAGCTTCGAAACAGGGGGCACCTACGAGCAGTACTTC. Translated, it gives CASSFETGGTYEQYF.

The rearrangement uses TRBV5-1 and TRBJ2-3; the D is unclear. V gave up 1 base and J gave up 0 bases, with 9 bases separating them. CDR3 length: 15 residues. The V gene's germline CDR1 is SGHRS and CDR2 YFSETQ. CDR3 loop: CASSLISVSTDTQYF. In DNA form, the CDR3 reads TGCGCCAGCAGCTTGATTTCTGTGAGCACAGATACGCAGTATTTT.

The chain is built from TRBV28 and TRBJ1-1; TRBD1 matches 8 bases. This CDR3 is built from 15 residues. The V gene's germline CDR1 is MDHEN and CDR2 SYDVKM. Germline trimming cut 3 bases from V and 3 bases from J; bases unmatched to any gene: 6. CDR3 DNA sequence: TGTGCCAGCAGTTTCCCAGGACAGGGTGACACTGAAGCTTTCTTT. Translation gives CASSFPGQGDTEAFF.

CDR3 DNA: TGTGCCAGCAGTGAGACACCCAGGGATACGCAGTATTTT. It is translated as CASSETPRDTQYF. The genes are TRBV6-1 and TRBJ2-3, with D hard to call. V was clipped by 3 bases and J by 6 bases, with 10 bases between them. CDR3 size: 13 residues. Germline V gene sequence: CDR1 MNHNS, CDR2 SASEGT.

The chain joins TRBV5-1 to TRBJ1-4; the D is unclear. V was trimmed by 2 bases and J by 3 bases, leaving 8 bases between them. Germline V CDR1 and CDR2: SGHRS, YFSETQ. The CDR3 runs 14 residues. CDR3 DNA: TGCGCCAGCAGCTTAGGAGAGGCTAATGAAAAACTGTTTTTT. Protein product: CASSLGEANEKLFF.

The sample holds one count of this clone. This chain links TRBV11-3 with TRBJ1-4, with a tentative D call TRBD1 (6 bases). The CDR3 is 15 amino acids. The germline V and J ends were trimmed by 5 bases and 0 bases, with 10 bases remaining between them. The V gene's germline CDR1 is SGHNT and CDR2 YENEEA. CDR3 loop: CASSKTGTTNEKLFF. In nucleotides, the CDR3 is TGTGCCAGCAGCAAAACAGGGACAACTAATGAAAAACTGTTTTTT.

The chain links TRBV7-2 to TRBJ2-3, with 8 bases that match TRBD2. After removal of 4 bases from V and 4 bases from J, the junction contained 10 bases not matched to a gene. The CDR3 contains 16 residues. Looked up from germline, CDR1 is SGHTA and CDR2 is FQGNSA. The chain's CDR3 is CASSSLSGSIADTQYF. In DNA, the CDR3 is TGTGCCAGCAGCTCCCTGAGCGGGAGTATTGCAGATACGCAGTATTTT.

The V and J genes are TRBV7-2 and TRBJ2-3; 8 positions match TRBD1. Germline trimming cut 8 bases from V and 2 bases from J; bases unmatched to any gene: 9. Germline values: CDR1 SGHTA, CDR2 FQGNSA. The CDR3 runs 15 residues. Here the CDR3 reads CASYPGGYITDTQYF. The CDR3 nucleotides are TGTGCCAGCTACCCAGGGGGCTATATCACAGATACGCAGTATTTT.

CDR3 region: CASSIAGRTTQSSYNEQFF. CDR3 coding DNA: TGTGCCAGTAGTATAGCCGGGCGGACAACCCAGAGCTCCTACAATGAGCAGTTCTTC. The rearrangement joins TRBV19 to TRBJ2-1; TRBD1 is a possible D gene (5 bases). This CDR3 has 19 residues. Per germline, CDR1 LNHDA and CDR2 SQIVND (reference sequence). The germline V and J ends were trimmed by 1 base and 0 bases, with 19 bases remaining between them.

This sequence joins TRBV14 and TRBJ1-2; D is perhaps TRBD1 (5 bases). This CDR3 contains 13 residues. V shed 4 bases and J shed 8 bases, with 14 bases lying between them. CDR1 and CDR2 (germline): SGHDN, FVKESK. The CDR3 spells CASSPSGTRGYTF. CDR3 sequence (DNA): TGTGCCAGCAGCCCCTCGGGGACTAGGGGCTACACCTTC.

As DNA, the CDR3 is TGTGCCAGCAGCCGCTCCGCTCCAGGGGGCATCTACAATGAGCAGTTCTTC. Protein: CASSRSAPGGIYNEQFF. This chain links TRBV7-2 with TRBJ2-1; 8 nucleotides line up with TRBD1. With 5 bases clipped from V and 3 bases from J, the junction kept 12 bases outside the gene matches. Germline loops: CDR1 SGHTA, CDR2 FQGNSA. CDR3 length: 17 residues.

This clone was recorded only once. The chain carries TRBV3-1 (or the pseudogene TRBV3-2) and TRBJ2-5; D is perhaps TRBD1 (5 bases). Germline-derived CDR1 and CDR2 are LGHDT and YNNKEL (reference sequence). The CDR3 spans 15 residues. V lost 0 bases and J lost 5, with 13 bases in between. The CDR3 region is CASSQDGAAPETQYF. Here the CDR3 DNA reads TGTGCCAGCAGCCAAGATGGGGCCGCTCCTGAGACCCAGTACTTC.